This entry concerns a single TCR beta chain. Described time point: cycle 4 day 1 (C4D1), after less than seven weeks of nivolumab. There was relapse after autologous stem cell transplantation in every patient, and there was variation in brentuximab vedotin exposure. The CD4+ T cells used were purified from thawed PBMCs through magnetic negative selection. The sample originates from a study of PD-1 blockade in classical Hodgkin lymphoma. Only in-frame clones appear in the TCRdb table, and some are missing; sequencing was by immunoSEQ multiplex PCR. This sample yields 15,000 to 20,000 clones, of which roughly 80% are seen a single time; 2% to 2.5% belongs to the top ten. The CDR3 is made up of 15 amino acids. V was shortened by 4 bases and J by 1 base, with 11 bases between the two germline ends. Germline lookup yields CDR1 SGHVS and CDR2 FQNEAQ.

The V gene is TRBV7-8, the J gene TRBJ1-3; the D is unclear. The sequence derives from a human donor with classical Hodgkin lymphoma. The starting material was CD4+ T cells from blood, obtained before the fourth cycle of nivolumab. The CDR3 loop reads CASSSYDPSGNTIYF. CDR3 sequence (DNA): TGTGCCAGCAGCTCATACGACCCATCTGGAAACACCATATATTTT.